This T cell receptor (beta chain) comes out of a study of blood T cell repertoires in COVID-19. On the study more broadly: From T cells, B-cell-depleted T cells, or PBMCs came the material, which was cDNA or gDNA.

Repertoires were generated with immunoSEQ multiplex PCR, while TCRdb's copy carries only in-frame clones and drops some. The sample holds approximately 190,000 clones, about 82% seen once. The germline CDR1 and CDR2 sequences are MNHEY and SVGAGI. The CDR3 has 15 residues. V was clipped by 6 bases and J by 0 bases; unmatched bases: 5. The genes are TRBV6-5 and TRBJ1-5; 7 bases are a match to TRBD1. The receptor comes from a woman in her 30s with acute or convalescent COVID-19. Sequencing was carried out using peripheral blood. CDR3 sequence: CASRGQTDSNQPQHF. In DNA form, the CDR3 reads TGTGCCAGCAGGGGACAGACGGATAGCAATCAGCCCCAGCATTTT.